One sample yielded the 26 T cell receptor beta chains listed below, sequenced in a study of memory CD4+ T cells and cytomegalovirus serostatus. Single viable CD3+CD4+CD8-CD45RO+ cells were sorted as the memory CD4+ T cells. Libraries were prepared by immunoSEQ multiplex PCR; TCRdb keeps only in-frame clonotypes and omits some of them. The table shows about 41,000 clones, with roughly three quarters occurring only once. Sequencing was done on a sample of memory CD4+ T cells from blood. The source of these receptors is an adult in good health and CMV-seronegative.

The chain uses TRBV5-4 and TRBJ2-3, with a possible D match to TRBD2 (6 bases). CDR1 is SGHNT and CDR2 is YYREEE in the germline V gene (reference sequence). Trimming took 5 bases from V and 1 from J, leaving 14 bases between them. The CDR3 consists of 15 residues. Written as DNA, the CDR3 is TGTGCCAGCAGAGGGACCGGGAGTCGCACAGATACGCAGTATTTT. Amino acids: CASRGTGSRTDTQYF.

This clone occurred a few times. The chain is built from TRBV10-3 and TRBJ2-5; D is unclear. This CDR3 contains 13 residues. Germline V gene data show CDR1 as ENHRY and CDR2 as SYGVKD. The V gene lost 3 bases and the J gene lost 5 bases, with 10 bases spanning the gap. The CDR3 DNA reads TGTGCCATCAGTGAAAGGGTTATGGAGACCCAGTACTTC. Protein sequence: CAISERVMETQYF.

This chain joins TRBV9 and TRBJ2-3; weak D call: TRBD1 (6 bases). V was clipped by 4 bases and J by 5 bases, with 17 bases between them. Germline CDR1 reads SGDLS; CDR2 reads YYNGEE. There are 15 residues in the CDR3. CDR3 protein: CASSPFVGAGDTQYF. The CDR3 nucleotides read TGTGCCAGCAGCCCCTTTGTGGGGGCGGGAGATACGCAGTATTTT.

The rearrangement links TRBV6-5 to TRBJ1-1; 7 bases agree with TRBD1. The length of the CDR3 is 12 residues. Trimming cost V 8 bases and J 11 bases; bases outside gene matches: 11. Germline values: CDR1 MNHEY, CDR2 SVGAGI. CDR3 residues: CASLKGRGPAFF. DNA for the CDR3: TGTGCCAGCTTAAAGGGGAGGGGGCCGGCTTTCTTT.

In its sample, this clone was seen once. The chain uses TRBV6-6 and TRBJ1-2; no definite D call. The V end was cut by 4 bases, the J end by 6 bases, with 15 bases between. The germline V gene encodes CDR1 MNHNY and CDR2 SVGAGI (reference sequence). The CDR3 runs 14 residues. The CDR3 coding sequence is TGTGCCAGCAGTTTAAGTGACATAATCAATGGCTACACCTTC. This codes for CASSLSDIINGYTF.

The V and J genes are TRBV10-3 and TRBJ2-6; D is unresolved. The V gene's germline CDR1 is ENHRY and CDR2 SYGVKD. The CDR3 sequence is 15 residues long. Trimming cost V 10 bases and J 3 bases, with 16 bases left between them. The CDR3 sequence is CATRTTVSGANVLTF. For the CDR3, the DNA is TGTGCCACCAGAACGACGGTGAGTGGGGCCAACGTCCTGACTTTC.

This clone has only one observation. The rearrangement uses TRBV18 and TRBJ1-1, with 7 bases fitting TRBD1. V lost 3 bases, J lost 0 bases, and 7 bases stayed unmatched. Germline CDR1 is KGHSH and CDR2 is LQKENI. This CDR3 is 16 amino acids long. The CDR3 bases are TGTGCCAGCTCACCTTCCGAAGGGGGCCTGAACACTGAAGCTTTCTTT. Translated, it gives CASSPSEGGLNTEAFF.

Notes on this clone: The sample contains more than one DNA sequence encoding this CDR3. This chain joins TRBV6-1 and TRBJ1-5; D not certain. The CDR3 is 16 amino acids. The germline gives CDR1 MNHNS, CDR2 SASEGT. V lost 1 base, J lost 3 bases, and 13 bases lay in between. The CDR3 loop is CASSEGGWAHNQPQHF. The CDR3 nucleotides read TGTGCCAGCAGTGAAGGGGGTTGGGCTCACAATCAGCCCCAGCATTTT.

The chain carries TRBV28 and TRBJ2-5; no firm D call. V was clipped by 1 base and J by 0 bases, with 15 bases between them. Germline loops: CDR1 MDHEN, CDR2 SYDVKM. The CDR3 spans 17 residues. Here the CDR3 DNA reads TGTGCCAGCAGTTTATACCAGACCCCAAAGTACCAAGAGACCCAGTACTTC. It codes for CASSLYQTPKYQETQYF.

The genes are TRBV7-2 and TRBJ2-3; D perhaps matches TRBD2 (7 bases). V shed 1 base and J shed 6 bases, with 11 bases lying between them. Germline lookup yields CDR1 SGHTA and CDR2 FQGNSA. The CDR3 is 14 residues long. The CDR3 loop reads CASSLGGGADTQYF. CDR3 DNA sequence: TGTGCCAGCAGCTTAGGTGGGGGGGCGGATACGCAGTATTTT.

The rearrangement links TRBV28 to TRBJ1-2; the D is unclear. The germline gives CDR1 MDHEN, CDR2 SYDVKM. V was cut by 8 bases and J by 0 bases, with 7 bases left in between. This CDR3 has 12 amino acids. The CDR3 bases are TGTGCCAGCTCCGGGCCTAACTATGGCTACACCTTC. Amino acids: CASSGPNYGYTF.

This sequence joins TRBV7-6 and TRBJ1-1, with no clear D. The CDR3 contains 12 residues. Deletions cut 1 base from V and 3 bases from J, with 3 bases between. From germline, CDR1 is SGHVS and CDR2 FNYEAQ. As DNA, the CDR3 is TGTGCCAGCAGCTTAGTGGACACTGAAGCTTTCTTT. It translates to CASSLVDTEAFF.

The V and J genes are TRBV30 and TRBJ2-7, with a weak D call TRBD2 (7 bases). CDR3 length: 14 residues. The germline V and J ends were trimmed by 6 bases and 2 bases, with 17 bases remaining between them. Germline CDR1 is GTSNPN and CDR2 is SVGIG (reference sequence). CDR3 sequence (DNA): TGTGCCTGTTCCAGAAGGGGGGGGGCCTACGAGCAGTACTTC. Translated: CACSRRGGAYEQYF.

The V call is TRBV7-3, the J call TRBJ2-7, with 9 bases matching TRBD1. The CDR3 loop spans 14 amino acids. CDR1 and CDR2 (germline): SGHTA, FQGTGA. With 5 bases clipped from V and 3 bases from J, the junction kept 5 bases outside the gene matches. In DNA form, the CDR3 reads TGTGCCAGCAGCGCTGACAGGGGGAACTACGAGCAGTACTTC. This translates into CASSADRGNYEQYF.

The chain uses TRBV18 and TRBJ2-5, with a weak D call TRBD1 (5 bases). The V end lost 2 bases, the J end lost 2 bases, and 6 bases lay between the germline ends. This CDR3 is 13 amino acids long. The germline gives CDR1 KGHSH, CDR2 LQKENI. CDR3 sequence reads: CASSPNRQETQYF. As DNA, the CDR3 is TGTGCCAGCTCACCAAACAGGCAAGAGACCCAGTACTTC.

This rearrangement joins TRBV12-5 to TRBJ1-1; D is possibly TRBD1 (6 bases). This CDR3 is built from 13 residues. Germline V CDR1 and CDR2: LGHNT, FRNRAP. Trimming removed 3 bases from V and 1 base from J, with 6 bases in between. The CDR3, as DNA: TGTGCTAGTGGTTTAGGGGGGAACACTGAAGCTTTCTTT. Encoded protein: CASGLGGNTEAFF.

The chain carries TRBV5-5 and TRBJ1-5; D is possibly TRBD1 (6 bases). CDR3 size: 15 residues. The germline gives CDR1 SGHKS, CDR2 YYEKEE (reference sequence). Trimming cost V 1 base and J 6 bases, with 14 bases left between them. CDR3 amino acids: CASSLTLGASQPQHF. The DNA of the CDR3 is TGTGCCAGCAGCTTGACACTGGGGGCGAGTCAGCCCCAGCATTTT. The full variable domain, rest sourced from reference TRBV5-5 and TRBJ1-5, is DAGVTQSPTHLIKTRGQQVTLRCSPISGHKSVSWYQQVLGQGPQFIFQYYEKEERGRGNFPDRFSARQFPNYSSELNVNALLLGDSALYLCASSLTLGASQPQHFGDGTRLSIL.

The table lists this clone with a count of one. The chain uses TRBV7-3 and TRBJ2-1, with D perhaps matching TRBD2 (6 bases). The CDR3 contains 15 residues. Trimming removed 6 bases at V and 9 bases at J, with 21 bases between. Germline values: CDR1 SGHTA, CDR2 FQGTGA. The CDR3, as DNA: TGTGCCAGCAGTTCCCTCGTCGGGGGAAGAGGTGAGCAGTTCTTC. Translating it yields CASSSLVGGRGEQFF.

The chain employs TRBV6-4 and TRBJ1-1, with a weak D call TRBD1 (6 bases). Germline-derived CDR1 and CDR2 are MRHNA and SNTAGT. The CDR3 has 15 amino acids. Trimming left V 6 bases short and J 1 base short, with 15 bases between. This chain's CDR3 is CASSPPGAANTEAFF. The CDR3 nucleotides are TGTGCCAGCAGCCCCCCAGGGGCTGCGAACACTGAAGCTTTCTTT.

The CDR3 region has the DNA TGCGCCAGCAGCCAAGAAGCCAGACCTCAAGAGACCCAGTACTTC. This translates into CASSQEARPQETQYF. This rearrangement joins TRBV4-3 to TRBJ2-5; no reliable D call. The CDR3 totals 15 residues. The germline CDR1 and CDR2 sequences are LGHNA and YSLEER. The V gene lost 0 bases and the J gene lost 2 bases, with 10 bases spanning the gap.

This chain links TRBV6-5 with TRBJ1-2; D unresolved. This CDR3 is built from 14 residues. Germline V gene lookup returns CDR1 MNHEY and CDR2 SVGAGI. V was cut by 2 bases and J by 7 bases, with 14 bases left in between. Written as DNA, the CDR3 is TGTGCCAGCAGTTACGTTTCGGGGTCGGGTGGCTACACCTTC. Residues: CASSYVSGSGGYTF.

The J gene is TRBJ2-7, the V gene TRBV5-1; D perhaps matches TRBD1 (5 bases). The CDR3 runs 15 residues. The V end was cut by 4 bases, the J end by 2 bases, with 16 bases between. Germline CDR1 reads SGHRS; CDR2 reads YFSETQ. The CDR3 is CASSRNGQGAYEQYF. The CDR3 DNA reads as TGCGCCAGCAGCCGAAACGGGCAGGGCGCCTACGAGCAGTACTTC.

V gene TRBV7-3 combines with J gene TRBJ1-5; tentative D call: TRBD1 (6 bases). The V end lost 8 bases, the J end lost 4 bases, and 9 bases lay between the germline ends. CDR1 is SGHTA and CDR2 is FQGTGA in the germline V gene. This CDR3 region has 12 residues. CDR3 bases: TGTGCCAGCGGGACAATTAATCAGCCCCAGCATTTT. Translating it yields CASGTINQPQHF.

The chain joins TRBV2 to TRBJ1-5, with D unresolved. Germline CDR1 SNHLY, CDR2 FYNNEI. The CDR3 runs to 15 residues. V lost 3 bases and J lost 0, with 9 bases in between. In DNA form, the CDR3 reads TGTGCCAGCAGTGAGCCTGTTTATAGCAATCAGCCCCAGCATTTT. Translation: CASSEPVYSNQPQHF.

The chain combines TRBV10-3 with TRBJ1-2; D uncertain. V dropped 0 bases and J dropped 4 bases, with 18 bases sitting between them. The CDR3 is made up of 17 amino acids. CDR1 and CDR2 (germline): ENHRY, SYGVKD. CDR3 in DNA: TGTGCCATCAGTGAGTCGACTCGGGCAGTTTGGCCCTATGGCTACACCTTC. It encodes CAISESTRAVWPYGYTF.

The genes are TRBV6-4 and TRBJ1-5; TRBD1 matches at 7 bases. The CDR3 runs 13 residues. V shed 6 bases and J 4 bases; nucleotides not matched to a gene: 3. Germline V gene data show CDR1 as MRHNA and CDR2 as SNTAGT. The CDR3 protein is CASRGQPNQPQHF. The CDR3 nucleotides read TGTGCCAGCAGGGGACAGCCTAATCAGCCCCAGCATTTT.